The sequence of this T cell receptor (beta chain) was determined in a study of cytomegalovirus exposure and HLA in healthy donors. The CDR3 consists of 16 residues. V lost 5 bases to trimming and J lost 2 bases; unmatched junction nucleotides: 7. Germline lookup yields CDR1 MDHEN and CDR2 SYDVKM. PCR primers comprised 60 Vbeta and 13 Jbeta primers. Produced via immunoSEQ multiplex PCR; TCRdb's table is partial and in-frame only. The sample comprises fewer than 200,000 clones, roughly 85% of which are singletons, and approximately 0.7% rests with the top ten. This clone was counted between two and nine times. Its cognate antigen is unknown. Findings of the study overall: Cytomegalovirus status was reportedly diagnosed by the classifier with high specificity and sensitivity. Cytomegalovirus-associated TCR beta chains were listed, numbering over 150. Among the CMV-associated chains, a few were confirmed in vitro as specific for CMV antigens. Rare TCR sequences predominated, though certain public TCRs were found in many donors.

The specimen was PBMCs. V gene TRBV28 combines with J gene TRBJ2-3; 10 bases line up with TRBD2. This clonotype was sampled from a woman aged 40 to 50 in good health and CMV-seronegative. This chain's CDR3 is CASSLTSGMYTDTQYF. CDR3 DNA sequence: TGTGCCAGCAGTCTCACTAGCGGGATGTACACAGATACGCAGTATTTT.